Included here is one T cell receptor beta chain sequence, with context. Its antigen is not yet known. Base-call qualities are not available, and no considerably larger clone is one nucleotide away. TCR libraries were generated with the immunoSEQ multiplex PCR assay, using TCR-beta and/or TCR-alpha/delta assays for each sample. Amplified TCR libraries were sequenced on the Illumina high-throughput platform. The authors' pipeline ran thus. Clustering and dimensionality reduction relied on pairwise TCRdist distances among GMM-specific receptors from T cells that were either sorted ex vivo or expanded in vitro. Each clinical repertoire received a mean NN-distance score, defined as the average TCRdist to the nearest 10% of tetramer-positive reference sequences. GEM TCR motif frequency was computed as the fraction of unique TCRs matching known GEM sequences by V/J usage and CDR3 length. Active tuberculosis was classified by linear discriminant analysis with leave-one-out cross-validation, implemented in scikit-learn. What TCRdb holds here is the immuneACCESS table cut down to in-frame rearrangements. Part of the clones is not present; checked against another copy, under half of the missing clones reflect an unresolved V gene, and the others are unexplained. That table gives V, J and clone size, and the DNA gave D and trimming. This sample lists fewer than 45,000 clones; about 96% were detected once. Of the sample, roughly 6.9% is held by the ten largest clones.

The data belong to a study of T cells in tuberculosis (dated by TCRdb to 2017 to 2018). General notes on the study: In the study, CD1B tetramers and high-throughput TCR immunosequencing were combined to characterize T cells specific for the mycobacterial lipid antigen glucose monomycolate (GMM). IGRA-negative adolescents, IGRA-positive adolescents with latent tuberculosis and adults with active tuberculosis, some ten per group, were compared in a South African clinical cohort. Broad study findings and their caveats: Clinical samples were selected based on which cryopreserved specimens were available, and the active tuberculosis cases were adults whereas the controls were adolescents. A classifier using the diverse GMM-specific repertoire reached roughly 89% accuracy (AUROC approximately 0.9), compared with about 63% accuracy using GEM motif frequencies. Smaller mean NN-distances to GMM-specific TCRs were observed in active tuberculosis TCR-alpha repertoires than in IGRA-negative controls, suggesting clonal expansion of GMM-specific TCRs. The smaller NN-distances in active tuberculosis patients were driven in part by shorter CDR3-alpha lengths, while the difference seen for TCR-beta was not statistically significant.

Reading from cysteine to phenylalanine, the CDR3 counts 14 amino acids. The retained sequence is limited to the CDR3, 42 bases, with the frame set at the first base. At study entry, adolescents were screened for latent tuberculosis infection using a tuberculin skin test and the QuantiFERON-TB GOLD In-Tube IGRA. Immunosequencing was performed on unsorted cryopreserved PBMC and covered roughly 100,000 T cells per clinical donor on average. Eleven high schools in the Worcester region of the Western Cape, South Africa, served as enrollment sites for adolescents aged 12 to 18 years. Approximately 10 adolescents infected with M. tuberculosis and roughly 10 uninfected adolescents were chosen and matched for age and sex. PBMC from adolescents were isolated by density centrifugation from freshly drawn heparinized blood and were then cryopreserved.

Sample: PBMCs. The rearranged chain carries TRBV21-1 and TRBJ1-2; TRBD1, the table's D call, was not compared with the DNA. TRBV21-1 represents a pseudogene. This TCR came from a donor aged 5 to 30 with latent tuberculosis or without tuberculosis infection. The DNA reads TGTGCCAGCAGCTGTAGACAGGGGGAATATGGCTACACCTTC. This gives the protein CASSCRQGEYGYTF.